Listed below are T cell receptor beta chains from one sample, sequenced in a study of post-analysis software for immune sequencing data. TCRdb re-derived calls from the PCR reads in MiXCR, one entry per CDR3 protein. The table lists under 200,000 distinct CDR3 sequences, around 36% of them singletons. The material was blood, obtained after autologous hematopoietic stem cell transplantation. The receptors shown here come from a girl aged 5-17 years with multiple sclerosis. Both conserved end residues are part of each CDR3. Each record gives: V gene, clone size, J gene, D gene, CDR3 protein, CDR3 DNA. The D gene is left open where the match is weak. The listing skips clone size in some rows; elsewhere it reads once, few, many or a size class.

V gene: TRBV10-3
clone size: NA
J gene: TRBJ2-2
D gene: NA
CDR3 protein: CAISPQGPNTGELFF
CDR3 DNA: TGTGCCATCAGCCCACAGGGCCCGAACACCGGGGAGCTGTTTTTT

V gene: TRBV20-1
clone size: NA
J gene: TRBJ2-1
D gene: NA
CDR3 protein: CSARYNEQFF
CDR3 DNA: TGCAGTGCCCGTTACAATGAGCAGTTCTTC

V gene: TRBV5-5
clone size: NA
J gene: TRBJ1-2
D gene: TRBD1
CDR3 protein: CASSIQGNGYGYTF
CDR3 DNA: TGCGCCAGCAGCATACAGGGGAATGGCTATGGCTACACCTTC

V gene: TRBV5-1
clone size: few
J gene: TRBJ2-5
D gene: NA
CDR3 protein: CASSLGQLPQETQYF
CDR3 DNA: TGCGCCAGCAGCTTGGGGCAGCTACCCCAAGAGACCCAGTACTTC

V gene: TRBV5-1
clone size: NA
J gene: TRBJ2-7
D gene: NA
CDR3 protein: CASRPGMDSYEQYF
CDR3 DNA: TGCGCTAGCAGGCCCGGGATGGACTCCTACGAGCAGTACTTC

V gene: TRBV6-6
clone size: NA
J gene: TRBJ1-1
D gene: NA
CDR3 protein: CASGPQQDTEAFF
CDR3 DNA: TGTGCCAGCGGGCCTCAACAGGACACTGAAGCTTTCTTT

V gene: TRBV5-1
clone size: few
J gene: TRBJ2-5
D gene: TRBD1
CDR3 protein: CASSLAGGTALQETQYF
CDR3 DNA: TGCGCCAGCAGCTTGGCGGGTGGGACAGCCCTTCAAGAGACCCAGTACTTC

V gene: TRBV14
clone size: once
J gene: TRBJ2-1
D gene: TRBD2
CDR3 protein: CASSLTSGSGNEQFF
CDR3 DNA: TGTGCCAGCAGCCTTACTAGCGGGAGTGGCAATGAGCAGTTCTTC

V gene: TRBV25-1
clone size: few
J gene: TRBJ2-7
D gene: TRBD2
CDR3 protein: CASSRTSGSGYEQYF
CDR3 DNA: TGTGCCAGCAGCAGGACTAGCGGGAGTGGATACGAGCAGTACTTC

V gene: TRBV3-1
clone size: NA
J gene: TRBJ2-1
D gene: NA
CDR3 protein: CASSHPALIGNEQFF
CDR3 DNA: TGTGCCAGCAGCCACCCGGCCCTTATAGGGAATGAGCAGTTCTTC

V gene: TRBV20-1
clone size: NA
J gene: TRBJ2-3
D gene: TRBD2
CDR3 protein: CSARALTSGSPQRKYF
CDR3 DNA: TGCAGTGCTAGAGCTCTGACTAGCGGGAGCCCCCAACGCAAGTATTTT

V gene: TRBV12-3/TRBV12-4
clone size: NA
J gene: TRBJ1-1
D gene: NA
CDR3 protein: CASSLGGGANTEAFF
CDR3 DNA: TGTGCCAGCAGTTTGGGGGGAGGGGCAAACACTGAAGCTTTCTTT

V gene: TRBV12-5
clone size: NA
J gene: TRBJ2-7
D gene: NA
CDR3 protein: CASGLGAYEQYF
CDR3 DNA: TGTGCTAGTGGTTTGGGCGCCTACGAGCAGTACTTC

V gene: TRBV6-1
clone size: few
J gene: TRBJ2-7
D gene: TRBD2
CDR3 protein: CASSEEGTSGYEQYF
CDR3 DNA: TGTGCCAGCAGTGAAGAGGGGACTAGCGGGTACGAGCAGTACTTC

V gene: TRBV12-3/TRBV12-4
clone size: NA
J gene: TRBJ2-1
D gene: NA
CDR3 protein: CASSETPHKHEQFF
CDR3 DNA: TGTGCCAGCAGCGAGACACCCCACAAACATGAGCAGTTCTTC

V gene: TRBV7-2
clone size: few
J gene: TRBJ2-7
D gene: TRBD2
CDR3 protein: CASTTSGSLSYEQYF
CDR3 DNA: TGTGCCAGCACCACTAGCGGGAGCTTATCCTACGAGCAGTACTTC

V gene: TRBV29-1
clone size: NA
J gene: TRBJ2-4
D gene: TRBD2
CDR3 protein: CSVESSGSYELYF
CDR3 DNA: TGCAGCGTAGAGTCTAGCGGGAGTTACGAGCTGTACTTC

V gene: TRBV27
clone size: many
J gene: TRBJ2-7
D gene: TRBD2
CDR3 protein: CASSDDGGSSYEQYF
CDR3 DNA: TGTGCCAGCAGTGACGACGGGGGGAGCTCCTACGAGCAGTACTTC

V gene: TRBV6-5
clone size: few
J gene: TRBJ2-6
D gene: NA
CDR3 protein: CASSYTDGGANVLTF
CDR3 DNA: TGTGCCAGCAGTTACACGGATGGCGGGGCCAACGTCCTGACTTTC

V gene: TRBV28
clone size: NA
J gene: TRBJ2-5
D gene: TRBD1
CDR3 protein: CASTSSAGTGGREQYF
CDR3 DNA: TGTGCCAGCACATCATCCGCCGGGACAGGGGGGAGGGAGCAGTACTTC

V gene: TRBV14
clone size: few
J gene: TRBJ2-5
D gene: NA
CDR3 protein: CASSHPQRRTGETQYF
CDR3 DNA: TGTGCCAGCAGCCACCCCCAGCGCAGGACCGGGGAGACCCAGTACTTC

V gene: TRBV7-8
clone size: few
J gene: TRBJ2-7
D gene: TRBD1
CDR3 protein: CASSTGQGAYEQYF
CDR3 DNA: TGTGCCAGCAGCACCGGACAGGGGGCTTACGAGCAGTACTTC

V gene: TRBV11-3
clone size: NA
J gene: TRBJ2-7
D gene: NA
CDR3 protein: CASSPHRANPYEQYF
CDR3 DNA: TGTGCCAGCAGCCCCCACAGAGCTAATCCCTACGAGCAGTACTTC

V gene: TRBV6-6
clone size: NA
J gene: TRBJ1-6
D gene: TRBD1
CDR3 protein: CASRGEGANNSPLHF
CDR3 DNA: TGTGCCAGCCGGGGGGAGGGGGCGAATAATTCACCCCTCCACTTT

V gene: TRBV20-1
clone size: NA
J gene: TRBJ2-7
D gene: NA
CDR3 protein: CSARAVRGYEQYF
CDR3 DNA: TGCAGTGCTAGAGCAGTCAGGGGCTACGAGCAGTACTTC

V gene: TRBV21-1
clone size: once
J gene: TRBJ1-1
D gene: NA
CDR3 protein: CASSKDREMNTEAFF
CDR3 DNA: TGTGCCAGCAGCAAAGACAGGGAAATGAACACTGAAGCTTTCTTT

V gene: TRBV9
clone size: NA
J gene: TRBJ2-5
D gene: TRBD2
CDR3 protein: CASSPSGRQETQYF
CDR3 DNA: TGTGCCAGCAGCCCTAGCGGGAGGCAAGAGACCCAGTACTTC

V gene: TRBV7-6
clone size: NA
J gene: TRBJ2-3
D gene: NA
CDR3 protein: CASSPLGGGTQYF
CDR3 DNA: TGTGCCAGCAGCCCCCTAGGGGGAGGTACGCAGTATTTT

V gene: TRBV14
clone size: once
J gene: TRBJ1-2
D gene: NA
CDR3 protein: CASSLLRGYGYTF
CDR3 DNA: TGTGCCAGCAGCCTCCTCAGGGGCTATGGCTACACCTTC

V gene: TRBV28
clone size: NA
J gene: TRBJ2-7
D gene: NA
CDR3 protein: CASSPPPGSYEQYF
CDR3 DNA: TGTGCCAGCAGTCCTCCTCCTGGATCCTACGAGCAGTACTTC

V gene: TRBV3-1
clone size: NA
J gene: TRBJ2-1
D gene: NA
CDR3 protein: CASSQERPRKQFF
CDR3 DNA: TGTGCCAGCAGCCAAGAAAGGCCCAGGAAGCAGTTCTTC

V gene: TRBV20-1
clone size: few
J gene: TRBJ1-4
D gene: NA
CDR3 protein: CSAEERQPLEKLFF
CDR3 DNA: TGCAGTGCCGAGGAAAGACAGCCCCTTGAAAAACTGTTTTTT

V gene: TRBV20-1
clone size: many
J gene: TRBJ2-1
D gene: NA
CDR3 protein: CSARYYNEQFF
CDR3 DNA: TGCAGTGCTAGGTATTACAATGAGCAGTTCTTC

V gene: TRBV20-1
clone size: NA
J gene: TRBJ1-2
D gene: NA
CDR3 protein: CSARVPGRANYGYTF
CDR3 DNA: TGCAGTGCTAGAGTTCCAGGGAGAGCTAACTATGGCTACACCTTC

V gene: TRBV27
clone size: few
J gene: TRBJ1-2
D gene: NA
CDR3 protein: CASSFGGNYGYTF
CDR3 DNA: TGTGCCAGCAGTTTTGGGGGGAACTATGGCTACACCTTC

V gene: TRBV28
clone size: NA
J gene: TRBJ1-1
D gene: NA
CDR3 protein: CASSFEAGMVAEAFF
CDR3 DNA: TGTGCCAGCAGTTTTGAAGCAGGGATGGTGGCTGAAGCTTTCTTT

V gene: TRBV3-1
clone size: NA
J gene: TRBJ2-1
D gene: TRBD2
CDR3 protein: CASSHSSRGSRGGEQFF
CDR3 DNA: TGTGCCAGCAGCCACTCTTCACGGGGGTCCCGCGGGGGTGAGCAGTTCTTC

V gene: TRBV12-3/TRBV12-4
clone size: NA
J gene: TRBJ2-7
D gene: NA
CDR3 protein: CASSFMGGRYEQYF
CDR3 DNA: TGTGCCAGCAGTTTTATGGGGGGCAGGTACGAGCAGTACTTC

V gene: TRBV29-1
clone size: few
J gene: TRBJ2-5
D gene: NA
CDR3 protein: CSVTGFVRETQYF
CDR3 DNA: TGCAGCGTCACAGGGTTTGTACGGGAGACCCAGTACTTC

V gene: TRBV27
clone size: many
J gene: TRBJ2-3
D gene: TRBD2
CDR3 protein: CASSLRPPTSGYTDTQYF
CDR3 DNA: TGTGCCAGCAGTTTACGACCCCCTACTAGCGGGTACACAGATACGCAGTATTTT

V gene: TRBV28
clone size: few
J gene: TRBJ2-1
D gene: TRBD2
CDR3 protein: CASSLWSQRGYNEQFF
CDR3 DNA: TGTGCCAGCAGTTTATGGTCCCAGCGGGGCTACAATGAGCAGTTCTTC

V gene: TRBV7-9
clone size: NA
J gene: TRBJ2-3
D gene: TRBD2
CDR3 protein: CASSLDGGRNTDTQYF
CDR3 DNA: TGTGCCAGCAGCTTAGATGGCGGGAGGAACACAGATACGCAGTATTTT

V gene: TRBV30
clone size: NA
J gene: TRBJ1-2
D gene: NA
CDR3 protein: CAWMWLSMHGYTF
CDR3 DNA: TGTGCCTGGATGTGGTTGAGTATGCATGGCTACACCTTC

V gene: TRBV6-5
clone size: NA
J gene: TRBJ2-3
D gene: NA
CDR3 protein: CASSYKVPWRDTQYF
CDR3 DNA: TGTGCCAGCAGTTACAAGGTTCCCTGGAGAGATACGCAGTATTTT

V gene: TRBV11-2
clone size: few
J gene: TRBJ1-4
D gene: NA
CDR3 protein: CASSLVVTGIWKKLFF
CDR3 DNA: TGTGCCAGCAGCTTGGTAGTAACAGGGATTTGGAAAAAACTGTTTTTT

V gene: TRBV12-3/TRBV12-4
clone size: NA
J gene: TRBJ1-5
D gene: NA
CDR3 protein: CASSLGENQPQHF
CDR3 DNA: TGTGCCAGCAGTTTGGGCGAGAATCAGCCCCAGCATTTT